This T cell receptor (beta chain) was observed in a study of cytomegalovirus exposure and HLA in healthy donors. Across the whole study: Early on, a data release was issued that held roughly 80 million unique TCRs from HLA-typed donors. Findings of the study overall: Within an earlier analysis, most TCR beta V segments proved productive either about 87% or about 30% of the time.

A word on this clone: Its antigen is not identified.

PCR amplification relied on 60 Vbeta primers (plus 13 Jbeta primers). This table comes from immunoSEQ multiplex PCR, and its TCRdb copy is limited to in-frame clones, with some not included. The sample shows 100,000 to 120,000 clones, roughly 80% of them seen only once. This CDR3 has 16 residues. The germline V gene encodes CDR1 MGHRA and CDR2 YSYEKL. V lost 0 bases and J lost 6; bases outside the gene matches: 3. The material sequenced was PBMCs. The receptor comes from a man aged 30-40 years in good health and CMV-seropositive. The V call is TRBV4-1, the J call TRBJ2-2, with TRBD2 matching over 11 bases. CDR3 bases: TGCGCCAGCAGCCAAGAGATAGCGGGGGGGTCCGGGGAGCTGTTTTTT. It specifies CASSQEIAGGSGELFF.